Presented here are 24 T cell receptor beta chains from one specimen sequenced in a study of Ad26.COV2.S vaccination and SARS-CoV-2 variants. Data came from immunoSEQ multiplex PCR; TCRdb stores just in-frame clones and leaves some out. The table has hundreds of thousands of clones, about 85% seen once. Treatment in this sample: about 20 received Ad26.COV2.S at low or high dose, single or two shots; several received placebo; per-sample allocation not given. Specimen acquisition occurred on day 63 following the initial vaccine or placebo injection. The sample was peripheral blood, taken in a trial of Ad26.COV2.S vaccine versus placebo. All receptors come from a person between 18 and 60 years old who received the Ad26.COV2.S COVID-19 vaccine or a placebo.

J is TRBJ2-1 and V is TRBV24-1, with a tentative D call TRBD2 (5 bases). Trimming removed 4 bases from V and 7 bases from J, with 10 bases in between. Per germline, CDR1 KGHDR and CDR2 SFDVKD. This CDR3 comprises 13 residues. The CDR3: CATSDQWTNEQFF. The CDR3 DNA reads TGTGCCACCAGTGACCAATGGACTAATGAGCAGTTCTTC.

The V call is TRBV29-1, the J call TRBJ1-1, with D maybe TRBD1 (6 bases). Trimming left V 3 bases short and J 8 bases short, with 16 bases between. CDR3 length: 13 amino acids. Germline V gene lookup returns CDR1 SQVTM and CDR2 ANQGSEA. The CDR3 DNA is TGCAGCGTTGACAGGGCGAGCACAGGGGAAGCTTTCTTT. It specifies CSVDRASTGEAFF.

The rearrangement joins TRBV19 to TRBJ2-2; the D gene is possibly TRBD1 (6 bases). The V and J ends lost 4 bases and 1 base respectively, with 16 bases between them. There are 17 residues in the CDR3. Germline V CDR1 and CDR2: LNHDA, SQIVND (reference sequence). The CDR3 DNA sequence: TGTGCCAGTAGTACCTCCCCCGGGACACTGAACACCGGGGAGCTGTTTTTT. Translation gives CASSTSPGTLNTGELFF.

V gene TRBV25-1 combines with J gene TRBJ1-2; D is unresolved. V lost 1 base to trimming and J lost 0 bases, with 12 bases between them. The CDR3 length is 16 residues. The germline V gene encodes CDR1 MGHDK and CDR2 SYGVNS. The CDR3 loop is CASSEFNARANYGYTF. The CDR3 DNA reads as TGTGCCAGCAGTGAATTCAATGCCAGAGCTAACTATGGCTACACCTTC.

CDR3 nucleotide sequence: TGTGCCAGCAGCTTGGGAGACCGATCTGGGGCCAACGTCCTGACTTTC. It encodes CASSLGDRSGANVLTF. The chain recombines TRBV5-8 with TRBJ2-6; D unclear. The V gene lost 0 bases and the J gene lost 1 base, with 8 bases spanning the gap. The CDR3 extends over 16 amino acids. The germline V gene encodes CDR1 SGHTS and CDR2 YDEGEE.

The rearrangement uses TRBV5-5 and TRBJ1-1, with 9 bases aligning to TRBD1. Germline lookup yields CDR1 SGHKS and CDR2 YYEKEE (reference sequence). The CDR3 covers 14 residues. V gave up 5 bases and J gave up 1 base; unmatched junction bases: 3. The CDR3 sequence is CASRTGGTNTEAFF. CDR3 nucleotides: TGTGCCAGCAGGACAGGGGGGACGAACACTGAAGCTTTCTTT. Combining the CDR3 with reference TRBV5-5 and TRBJ1-1 gives the whole variable domain DAGVTQSPTHLIKTRGQQVTLRCSPISGHKSVSWYQQVLGQGPQFIFQYYEKEERGRGNFPDRFSARQFPNYSSELNVNALLLGDSALYLCASRTGGTNTEAFFGQGTRLTVV.

The V and J genes are TRBV5-1 and TRBJ2-3, with TRBD2 matching over 10 bases. CDR3 length: 14 residues. The V segment lost 2 bases and the J segment 10 bases; nucleotides outside the gene matches: 7. Germline-derived CDR1 and CDR2 are SGHRS and YFSETQ. In nucleotides, the CDR3 is TGCGCCAGCAGCTTCTTGGAGCGGGGGGGTTCGCAGTATTTT. As protein: CASSFLERGGSQYF.

The CDR3 sequence: CASSGHSNQPQHF. CDR3 nucleotide sequence: TGTGCCAGCAGTGGTCATAGCAATCAGCCCCAGCATTTT. This rearrangement joins TRBV6-4 to TRBJ1-5; D ambiguous. The CDR3 consists of 13 residues. Per germline, CDR1 MRHNA and CDR2 SNTAGT. Between the trimmed V and J ends, which lost 4 bases and 0 bases, there was a span of 4 bases.

V usage is TRBV4-3 and J usage is TRBJ1-6, with D perhaps TRBD1 (5 bases). This CDR3 region has 18 residues. Germline CDR1 LGHNA, CDR2 YSLEER. The V end lost 0 bases, the J end lost 7 bases, and 19 bases lay between the germline ends. DNA for the CDR3: TGCGCCAGCAGCCAAGAGGGGGGTTCCTGGCAGATAAATTCACCCCTCCACTTT. This encodes CASSQEGGSWQINSPLHF.

The sample holds one count of this clone. The V call is TRBV16, the J call TRBJ2-1, with a possible D match to TRBD1 (6 bases). This CDR3 comprises 15 residues. Germline V gene lookup returns CDR1 KGHSY and CDR2 FQNENV. The V gene lost 4 bases and the J gene lost 4 bases, with 14 bases spanning the gap. The DNA of the CDR3 is TGTGCCAGCAGCCCGGGACACACCACTTACAATGAGCAGTTCTTC. Its translation: CASSPGHTTYNEQFF.

This rearrangement joins TRBV30 to TRBJ2-5; D is ambiguous. The V and J ends lost 5 bases and 2 bases respectively, with 6 bases between them. Germline V lookup: CDR1 GTSNPN, CDR2 SVGIG (reference sequence). The CDR3 loop spans 11 amino acids. This CDR3 is CAWAEQETQYF. CDR3 nucleotides: TGTGCCTGGGCGGAACAAGAGACCCAGTACTTC.

Comment on this clone: This specimen includes other DNA sequences encoding the same CDR3. The CDR3 DNA is TGTGCCAGCAGCCCAATAGCGGGAGGGGCCTACGAGCAGTACTTC. Its translation is CASSPIAGGAYEQYF. The V call is TRBV27, the J call TRBJ2-7; TRBD2 matches at 11 bases. The length of the CDR3 is 15 residues. The V gene's germline CDR1 is MNHEY and CDR2 SMNVEV (reference sequence). J was trimmed by 2 bases and V by 6 bases; bases with no gene match: 6.

The rearrangement uses TRBV12-3 or TRBV12-4 and TRBJ2-3; D unresolved. The CDR3 covers 12 residues. V gave up 6 bases and J gave up 1 base, with 5 bases separating them. In nucleotides, the CDR3 is TGTGCCAGCAGCCCTGGCACAGATACGCAGTATTTT. Translated: CASSPGTDTQYF.

The chain combines TRBV2 with TRBJ2-2; a weak D match, TRBD2 (5 bases). This CDR3 spans 15 amino acids. Germline CDR1 SNHLY, CDR2 FYNNEI. V lost 0 bases and J lost 7, with 12 bases in between. As DNA, the CDR3 is TGTGCCAGCAGTGAAGCCGGGCGCGCGGGCGGGGAGCTGTTTTTT. Translating gives CASSEAGRAGGELFF.

This rearrangement joins TRBV14 to TRBJ2-5, with a possible D match to TRBD2 (5 bases). CDR3 length: 13 residues. Per the germline V gene, CDR1 is SGHDN and CDR2 is FVKESK. Trimming took off 0 bases at V and 7 bases at J, with 9 bases between the two ends. This CDR3 is CASSQDGVATQYF. The CDR3, as DNA: TGTGCCAGCAGCCAAGACGGGGTGGCGACCCAGTACTTC.

This sequence joins TRBV6-2 or TRBV6-3 and TRBJ2-3; TRBD1 is a possible D gene (7 bases). The V gene's germline CDR1 is MNHEY and CDR2 SVGEGT. V lost 5 bases, J lost 8 bases, and 8 bases lay in between. The CDR3 totals 11 residues. The DNA for the CDR3 is TGTGCCAGCAGTCAGGGGGGTACGCAGTATTTT. It encodes CASSQGGTQYF.

The chain couples TRBV28 to TRBJ2-2; D remains ambiguous. Germline V gives CDR1 MDHEN, CDR2 SYDVKM. V dropped 5 bases and J dropped 0 bases, with 4 bases sitting between them. CDR3 length: 13 amino acids. The CDR3 DNA sequence: TGTGCCAGCAGTGGGACGAACACCGGGGAGCTGTTTTTT. Protein product: CASSGTNTGELFF.

This chain joins TRBV7-2 and TRBJ2-7; 9 nucleotides match TRBD1. The germline gives CDR1 SGHTA, CDR2 FQGNSA. J lost 3 bases, V lost 2 bases, and 5 bases had no gene match. The CDR3 consists of 15 residues. In DNA form, the CDR3 reads TGTGCCAGCAGCTTATTTCTGGGACAGGGCTACGAGCAGTACTTC. Encoded protein: CASSLFLGQGYEQYF.

This chain links TRBV28 with TRBJ2-7; D gene unclear. Germline V gene data show CDR1 as MDHEN and CDR2 as SYDVKM. The CDR3 consists of 13 residues. V lost 3 bases and J lost 4, with 10 bases in between. The CDR3 is CASSFADGYEQYF. CDR3 DNA: TGTGCCAGCAGTTTCGCGGACGGGTACGAGCAGTACTTC.

CDR3 protein: CASSQVAPTSYNEQFF. The CDR3 DNA follows: TGTGCCAGCAGCCAAGTAGCGCCAACTTCCTACAATGAGCAGTTCTTC. V is TRBV3-1 (or the pseudogene TRBV3-2) and J is TRBJ2-1; tentatively, D is TRBD2 (5 bases). This CDR3 comprises 16 residues. Germline lookup yields CDR1 LGHDT and CDR2 YNNKEL (reference sequence). V was pared by 1 base and J by 1 base, with 11 bases between.

This clone came up a few times. CDR3 bases: TGTGCCGTCGAATTGGGACGGGACGAGCAGTACTTC. This encodes CAVELGRDEQYF. The chain links TRBV6-5 to TRBJ2-7; D possibly matches TRBD1 or TRBD2 (5 bases each). Trimming took 11 bases from V and 5 from J, leaving 16 bases between them. In germline, CDR1 is MNHEY, CDR2 SVGAGI. The CDR3 spans 12 residues.

This clone was recorded a few times. Compared with germline, one end of the junction differs, possibly owing to a read error. This chain joins TRBV3-1 (or the pseudogene TRBV3-2) and TRBJ1-1, with a tentative D call TRBD1 (6 bases). The CDR3 runs 12 residues. Germline V gene lookup returns CDR1 LGHDT and CDR2 YNNKEL (reference sequence). The CDR3: CASSHLSDRLSF. CDR3 DNA sequence: TGTGCCAGCAGCCACCTCTCGGACAGATTGTCATTT.

This chain links TRBV1 with TRBJ1-3; the table's D call, TRBD1, has no DNA check behind it. TRBV1 is described as a pseudogene. The CDR3 covers 16 residues. The CDR3 here is CTSSQGQGVVGNTIYF. The CDR3 region has the DNA TGCACCAGCAGCCAGGGACAGGGGGTAGTTGGAAACACCATATATTTT.

V usage is TRBV7-6 and J usage is TRBJ2-3; possible D gene TRBD2, 5 bases. Trimming shortened V by 0 bases and J by 1 base, and 5 bases separated the two germline ends. This CDR3 is built from 14 residues. Germline loops: CDR1 SGHVS, CDR2 FNYEAQ. The CDR3 sequence is CASSLAGGTDTQYF. As DNA, the CDR3 is TGTGCCAGCAGCTTAGCGGGAGGCACAGATACGCAGTATTTT.